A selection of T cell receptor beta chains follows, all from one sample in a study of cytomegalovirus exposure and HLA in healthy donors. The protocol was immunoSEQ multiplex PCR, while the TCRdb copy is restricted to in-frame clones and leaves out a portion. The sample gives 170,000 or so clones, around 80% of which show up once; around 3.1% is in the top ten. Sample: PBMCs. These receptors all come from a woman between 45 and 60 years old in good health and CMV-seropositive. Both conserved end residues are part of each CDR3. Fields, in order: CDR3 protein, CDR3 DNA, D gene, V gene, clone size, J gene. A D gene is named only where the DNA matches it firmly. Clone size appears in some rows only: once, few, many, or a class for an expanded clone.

CDR3 protein: CASSQALDTQYF
CDR3 DNA: TGTGCCAGCAGCCAGGCATTGGATACGCAGTATTTT
D gene: NA
V gene: TRBV7-9
clone size: NA
J gene: TRBJ2-3

CDR3 protein: CASSARDRAFQETQYF
CDR3 DNA: TGTGCCAGCAGCGCCCGGGACAGGGCCTTCCAAGAGACCCAGTACTTC
D gene: TRBD1
V gene: TRBV5-5
clone size: NA
J gene: TRBJ2-5

CDR3 protein: CASRRDSRTNEKLFF
CDR3 DNA: TGTGCCAGCAGGAGGGACAGTAGAACTAATGAAAAACTGTTTTTT
D gene: TRBD1
V gene: TRBV6-1
clone size: NA
J gene: TRBJ1-4

CDR3 protein: CASSIAGLRASGAGTGELFF
CDR3 DNA: TGTGCCAGTAGTATAGCGGGCCTTCGGGCTAGCGGGGCGGGTACCGGGGAGCTGTTTTTT
D gene: TRBD2
V gene: TRBV19
clone size: few
J gene: TRBJ2-2

CDR3 protein: CASSDPRQGATGELFF
CDR3 DNA: TGTGCCAGCAGTGACCCAAGACAGGGGGCCACCGGGGAGCTGTTTTTT
D gene: TRBD1
V gene: TRBV25-1
clone size: NA
J gene: TRBJ2-2

CDR3 protein: CASHQRTNEKLFF
CDR3 DNA: TGTGCCAGCCATCAGAGGACTAATGAAAAACTGTTTTTT
D gene: NA
V gene: TRBV2
clone size: NA
J gene: TRBJ1-4

CDR3 protein: CASSPGQNTEAFF
CDR3 DNA: TGTGCCAGCAGCCCGGGACAGAACACTGAAGCTTTCTTT
D gene: NA
V gene: TRBV7-9
clone size: NA
J gene: TRBJ1-1

CDR3 protein: CASSISGGDTEAFF
CDR3 DNA: TGTGCCAGTAGTATATCGGGGGGGGACACTGAAGCTTTCTTT
D gene: NA
V gene: TRBV19
clone size: NA
J gene: TRBJ1-1

CDR3 protein: CASSPTGAGDNEQFF
CDR3 DNA: TGCGCCAGCAGCCCGACCGGAGCGGGAGATAATGAGCAGTTCTTC
D gene: TRBD2
V gene: TRBV4-1
clone size: NA
J gene: TRBJ2-1

CDR3 protein: CSVGAGSTDTQYF
CDR3 DNA: TGCAGCGTTGGGGCGGGGAGCACAGATACGCAGTATTTT
D gene: NA
V gene: TRBV29-1
clone size: NA
J gene: TRBJ2-3

CDR3 protein: CASSLVSTLNTEAFF
CDR3 DNA: TGTGCCAGCAGCTTAGTGTCGACATTGAACACTGAAGCTTTCTTT
D gene: NA
V gene: TRBV7-8
clone size: NA
J gene: TRBJ1-1

CDR3 protein: CASSFRGNHYEQYF
CDR3 DNA: TGTGCCAGCAGCTTTAGAGGGAACCACTACGAGCAGTACTTC
D gene: NA
V gene: TRBV11-2
clone size: NA
J gene: TRBJ2-7

CDR3 protein: CASSGTGVSGSGETQYF
CDR3 DNA: TGTGCCAGCAGTGGCACAGGAGTCTCTGGGTCGGGAGAGACCCAGTACTTC
D gene: NA
V gene: TRBV25-1
clone size: few
J gene: TRBJ2-5

CDR3 protein: CATSKRGAEGDTQYF
CDR3 DNA: TGTGCCACCAGCAAGCGGGGGGCCGAGGGAGATACGCAGTATTTT
D gene: TRBD2
V gene: TRBV15
clone size: NA
J gene: TRBJ2-3

CDR3 protein: CASSLAGASADTQYF
CDR3 DNA: TGCGCCAGCAGCTTGGCAGGGGCGAGCGCAGATACGCAGTATTTT
D gene: NA
V gene: TRBV5-1
clone size: NA
J gene: TRBJ2-3

CDR3 protein: CAFLPHLNTGELFF
CDR3 DNA: TGTGCCTTTCTTCCGCACTTAAACACCGGGGAGCTGTTTTTT
D gene: NA
V gene: TRBV30
clone size: NA
J gene: TRBJ2-2

CDR3 protein: CASRAGQGQPWDGYTF
CDR3 DNA: TGTGCCAGCAGGGCTGGTCAGGGGCAACCTTGGGATGGCTACACCTTC
D gene: NA
V gene: TRBV5-6
clone size: NA
J gene: TRBJ1-2